This T cell receptor beta chain was sequenced during a study of shared clonotypes between healthy human individuals. Per the germline V gene, CDR1 is MDHEN and CDR2 is SYDVKM. The germline V and J ends were trimmed by 8 bases and 0 bases, with 18 bases remaining between them. The CDR3 sequence is 16 residues long. The authors divided CD4+ cells into CD45RA+ naive and CD45RA-negative memory subsets. Here immunoSEQ multiplex PCR was the method, and the copy in TCRdb shows in-frame clones only, minus some. The data hold more than 1,200,000 clones, with around 98.5% observed a single time. This clone was detected only once.

Specimen: naive CD4+ T cells sorted from blood. Subset indicated: CD45RA+ positively selected. The TCR was taken from a man aged 25-45 years in good health. The rearrangement links TRBV28 to TRBJ2-3; possibly TRBD2 for D (6 bases). The CDR3 here is CASSGSSLVSTDTQYF. The CDR3 nucleotides are TGTGCCAGCTCCGGGAGCAGTTTAGTGAGCACAGATACGCAGTATTTT. Supplemented by reference TRBV28 and TRBJ2-3, the full variable domain reads DVKVTQSSRYLVKRTGEKVFLECVQDMDHENMFWYRQDPGLGLRLIYFSYDVKMKEKGDIPEGYSVSREKKERFSLILESASTNQTSMYLCASSGSSLVSTDTQYFGPGTRLTVL.